This is a list of T cell receptor beta chains from one sample in a study of chemoradiotherapy in HPV16-positive cancers. The repertoire was sequenced with immunoSEQ multiplex PCR; TCRdb's copy has only in-frame clones and lacks some. The sample consists of under 8,000 clones, over 55% of them appearing once. The sequenced sample was tumor tissue, obtained from a patient who underwent chemoradiotherapy. These receptors originate from a human donor with HPV-associated anogenital cancer. Both conserved end residues are part of each CDR3. The order of the fields is D gene, clone size, J gene, V gene, CDR3 protein, CDR3 DNA. D genes are given only for firm matches. Size values are once, few and many counts, or a class for expanded clones, and some rows have none.

>.|.|TRBJ1-2|TRBV21-1
CASSKASTGNYGYTF
TGTGCCAGCAGCAAAGCCTCGACAGGGAACTATGGCTACACCTTC
>TRBD1|.|TRBJ1-5|TRBV6-5
CASSLQGARQPQHF
TGTGCCAGCAGCCTACAGGGGGCCAGGCAGCCCCAGCATTTT
>.|.|TRBJ2-7|TRBV2
CASRPRDIYEQYF
TGTGCCAGCAGACCCAGGGATATCTACGAGCAGTACTTC
>TRBD2|.|TRBJ2-7|TRBV27
CASSTIGSSGRPYEQYF
TGTGCCAGCAGTACAATAGGATCTAGCGGCAGACCTTACGAGCAGTACTTC
>.|.|TRBJ2-2|TRBV7-2
CASSLGLRGTGELFF
TGTGCCAGCAGCCTAGGACTAAGGGGCACCGGGGAGCTGTTTTTT
>TRBD2|.|TRBJ2-1|TRBV9
CASSVGLTYNEQFF
TGTGCCAGCAGCGTGGGACTAACCTACAATGAGCAGTTCTTC
>TRBD1|.|TRBJ2-2|TRBV5-4
CASTDRGTNTGELFF
TGTGCCAGCACGGACAGGGGCACCAACACCGGGGAGCTGTTTTTT
>.|.|TRBJ1-1|TRBV18
CASSPPAMNTEAFF
TGTGCCAGCTCACCACCAGCCATGAACACTGAAGCTTTCTTT
>TRBD1|.|TRBJ1-1|TRBV5-1
CASSLGRGPTEAFF
TGCGCCAGCAGCTTGGGGAGGGGGCCCACTGAAGCTTTCTTT
>.|.|TRBJ1-1|TRBV10-2
CASSVTGTEAFF
TGCGCCAGCAGTGTCACGGGCACTGAAGCTTTCTTT
>TRBD2|few|TRBJ2-7|TRBV7-2
CASSLPGTSGRAREQYF
TGTGCCAGCAGCTTACCCGGGACTAGCGGGAGGGCGCGAGAGCAGTACTTC
>.|.|TRBJ1-5|TRBV18
CASSPSGFNQPQHF
TGTGCCAGCTCACCGTCGGGCTTCAATCAGCCCCAGCATTTT
>TRBD1|few|TRBJ1-3|TRBV19
CASSPSRDRGNTIYF
TGTGCCAGTAGTCCGAGCCGGGACAGAGGAAACACCATATATTTT
>TRBD2|.|TRBJ2-7|TRBV19
CASSIASGGAGSYEQYF
TGTGCCAGTAGTATTGCTAGCGGGGGGGCCGGGTCCTACGAGCAGTACTTC
>.|.|TRBJ2-2|TRBV2
CASSGGAGTGELFF
TGTGCCAGCAGCGGGGGAGCCGGGACCGGGGAGCTGTTTTTT
>.|.|TRBJ2-7|TRBV28
CASSSGIPYEQYF
TGTGCCAGCAGTTCCGGGATCCCATACGAGCAGTACTTC
>TRBD2|.|TRBJ2-1|TRBV25-1
CASSTRGTSGSLDEQFF
TGTGCCAGCAGTACCCGGGGGACTAGCGGGAGTTTGGATGAGCAGTTCTTC
>.|.|TRBJ1-2|TRBV25-1
CASSDSRQGGYGYTF
TGTGCCAGCAGTGACAGTCGGCAGGGTGGCTATGGCTACACCTTC
>.|.|TRBJ1-6|TRBV4-2
CASSQDRATTGSPLHF
TGTGCCAGCAGCCAAGACAGGGCTACGACGGGTTCACCCCTCCACTTT
>TRBD1|.|TRBJ2-2|TRBV19
CASSMGQGAGAGELFF
TGTGCCAGTAGTATGGGACAGGGGGCGGGGGCCGGGGAGCTGTTTTTT
>TRBD2|few|TRBJ2-7|TRBV19
CASSRGLADEQYF
TGTGCCAGTAGCCGGGGACTAGCTGACGAGCAGTACTTC
>.|few|TRBJ2-3|TRBV5-1
CASRTGDHTDTQYF
TGCGCCAGCAGGACGGGGGACCACACAGATACGCAGTATTTT
>.|.|TRBJ2-2|TRBV7-3
CASSPIRSGELFF
TGTGCCAGCAGCCCCATCCGGTCCGGGGAGCTGTTTTTT
>.|.|TRBJ1-5|TRBV6-1
CASSENQGGSNQPQHF
TGTGCCAGCAGTGAAAATCAGGGTGGGAGCAATCAGCCCCAGCATTTT
>.|.|TRBJ2-1|TRBV4-2
CASSPVGGHEQFF
TGTGCCAGCAGCCCTGTGGGTGGGCATGAGCAGTTCTTC
>TRBD2|.|TRBJ2-5|TRBV19
CASSIRSAGGQETQYF
TGTGCCAGTAGTATAAGATCAGCGGGGGGCCAAGAGACCCAGTACTTC
>.|.|TRBJ2-7|TRBV5-5
CASSRTGTQTSYEQYF
TGTGCCAGCAGCCGAACCGGGACCCAGACTTCCTACGAGCAGTACTTC
>.|.|TRBJ2-1|TRBV12-5
CSILKGLHNEQFF
TGCTCAATACTTAAAGGACTTCACAATGAGCAGTTCTTC
>TRBD1|few|TRBJ1-1|TRBV7-2
CASSPGTGGAWNTEAFF
TGTGCCAGCAGCCCCGGGACAGGGGGCGCGTGGAACACTGAAGCTTTCTTT
>.|.|TRBJ1-2|TRBV29-1
CSAGEDYGYTF
TGCAGCGCCGGGGAAGACTATGGCTACACCTTC
>.|medium-sized|TRBJ1-2|TRBV6-5
CASSRPGLSYTF
TGTGCCAGCAGTCGCCCGGGATTGAGCTACACCTTC